The sequence of this T cell receptor (beta chain) was determined in a study of cytomegalovirus exposure and HLA in healthy donors. This CDR3 is built from 13 residues. V lost 5 bases and J 2 bases, leaving 7 bases between the germline ends. The germline gives CDR1 SGHTA, CDR2 FQGNSA. Study findings and constraints: Clonal expansion, a later analysis showed, was greater in HLA-associated TCR beta chains than in equally common others.

Primers: 60 Vbeta forward and 13 Jbeta reverse. As processed by the authors: A follow-up analysis tallied around 80 million unique TCR beta chains, some 9.9 million shared. The repertoire was sequenced with immunoSEQ multiplex PCR; TCRdb's copy has only in-frame clones and lacks some. V and J calls and clone size are those listed in that table; D and trimming were worked out from the DNA. Of 100,000 to 150,000 clones in the sample, about 70% were seen once. This clone has only a few counts. The target antigen is unknown. This receptor was taken from a woman aged 60-70 years in good health and CMV-seropositive. The chain combines TRBV7-2 with TRBJ1-3, with D possibly being TRBD1 (6 bases). Sequencing input: PBMCs. The CDR3 DNA reads as TGTGCCAGCAGCCCAGGGGCTGGAAACACCATATATTTT. As protein: CASSPGAGNTIYF. The complete variable domain, with remaining parts taken from reference TRBV7-2 and TRBJ1-3, reads GAGVSQSPSNKVTEKGKDVELRCDPISGHTALYWYRQSLGQGLEFLIYFQGNSAPDKSGLPSDRFSAERTGGSVSTLTIQRTQQEDSAVYLCASSPGAGNTIYFGEGSWLTVV.